This entry concerns a single T cell receptor (beta chain). Its antigen is unknown. Base qualities are not provided; no much larger clone lies one nucleotide away. To estimate absolute template abundance from read counts, synthetic TCR analog templates were spiked into each PCR. Using the immunoSEQ assay, TCRbeta CDR3 regions were amplified from genomic DNA with bias-controlled V and J gene primers. Sequencing of rearranged TCRbeta segments was done at approximately 20X coverage. Under the source paper's analysis protocol: Sequencing errors were corrected by clustering and CDR3s were annotated against IMGT to assign V, D and J genes. Downstream analyses used only productive TCRbeta rearrangements, leaving out any out-of-frame or stop-codon sequences. Clonality was computed as one minus Shannon entropy normalized by the log of the number of unique productive sequences. Fisher's exact test with Benjamini-Hochberg correction, using a cutoff of adjusted p below 0.01, was how clones that differed between time points or between blood and tumor were identified. TCRdb retrieved this table from immuneACCESS and kept in-frame rearrangements only. Not all clones are present; in checked studies, unresolved V genes account for under half, and no reason is known for the remainder. V, J and clone size reflect that table, while D and trimming were determined from the DNA. The sample table lists roughly 63,000 clones, roughly 79% of them with a count of one. 2.5% to 4% of the sample rests with the top ten.

The data belong to a study of PD-L1 blockade in urothelial cancer (dated by TCRdb to 2016 to 2017). The study in broad terms: Therapy was started in the mid-2010s for all patients, and atezolizumab 1,200 mg was administered intravenously every 3 weeks. About 85% of the roughly 29 patients were males with bladder-origin urothelial cancer, and about 65% of the 29 reported a prior smoking history. An ECOG performance status of 0 or 1 was recorded for the patients, and 0 to 3 prior chemotherapy regimens had been received by the patients. Blood samples were analyzed at two time points: 3 weeks after treatment start (second dose) and 6 weeks after treatment start. Blood samples gave a median of about 150,000 T cells and 80,000 or so unique TCRs, with a median clonality of 0.080. The study, an exploratory multi-omic analysis, examined somatic, immune and clinical correlates of response to PD-L1 blockade with atezolizumab in urothelial cancer. Pretreatment tumor samples, along with matched peripheral blood serially collected before and after atezolizumab treatment, were subjected to TCR sequencing. Progression-free survival longer than 6 months counted as durable clinical benefit, and TCR features were additionally tested against both progression-free and overall survival. Whole exome sequencing and RNA sequencing of pretreatment tumors were performed alongside TCR sequencing in the same patients. Nine patients reached durable clinical benefit, while about 20 patients did not. Over 28 patients had pretreatment blood TCR-seq, about 25 had at least one posttreatment blood collection, and about 25 had tumor TCR-seq.

The CDR3 covers 14 residues, taking in both the cysteine and the phenylalanine. Only the CDR3 part of the read is kept: 42 bases, read in frame from the first base. The germline V gene sets CDR1 to MDHEN and CDR2 to SYDVKM. V is trimmed back by 6 bases and J by 8 bases, and the junction contains 7 bases that no gene match accounts for. This sample's time point label indicates: pretreatment peripheral blood. A total of 29 patients with locally advanced or metastatic urothelial carcinoma, treated at Memorial Sloan Kettering on a trial protocol, made up the cohort. Peripheral blood mononuclear cells were collected pretreatment and during treatment, with between 1 and 8 total time points obtained per patient. The Qiagen DNeasy Blood extraction kit was used to purify genomic DNA from total PBMCs and from tumor samples. PBMCs were collected pretreatment and during treatment, and were isolated and stored as previously described.

Overall study results and their limits: Because the sample size was small (n ≈ 27) and many exploratory analyses were performed, the results are intended to be hypothesis-generating. Among patients with durable benefit, tumor-associated TCR clones showed greater expansion in peripheral blood 3 weeks after treatment started (n ≈ 20, p = 0.022). A pretreatment peripheral blood TCR clonality below the median was linked to improved progression-free and overall survival.

This TCR was sampled from a man between 65 and 85 years old with urothelial cancer. The V and J genes are TRBV28 and TRBJ1-2; 12 central bases correspond to TRBD1. This material consisted of PBMCs, taken around atezolizumab (anti-PD-L1) treatment. The DNA reads as follows: TGTGCCAGCAGACCCGGGACAGGGGGCCGCGGCTACACCTTC. The translation is CASRPGTGGRGYTF.